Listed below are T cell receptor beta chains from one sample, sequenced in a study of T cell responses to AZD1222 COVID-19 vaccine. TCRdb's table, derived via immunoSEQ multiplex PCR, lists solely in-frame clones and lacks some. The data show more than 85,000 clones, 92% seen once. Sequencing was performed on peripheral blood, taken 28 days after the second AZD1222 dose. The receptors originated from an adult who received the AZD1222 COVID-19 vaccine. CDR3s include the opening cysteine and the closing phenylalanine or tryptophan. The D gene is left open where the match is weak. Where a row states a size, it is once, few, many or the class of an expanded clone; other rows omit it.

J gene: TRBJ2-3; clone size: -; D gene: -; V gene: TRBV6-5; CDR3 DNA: TGTGCCAGCAGTCCTCCGGGGGTCCAAGAAGATACGCAGTATTTT; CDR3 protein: CASSPPGVQEDTQYF
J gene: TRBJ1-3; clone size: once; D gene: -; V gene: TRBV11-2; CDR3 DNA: TGTGCCAGCAGCTTGTCGGGACTCTCTGGAAACACCATATATTTT; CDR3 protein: CASSLSGLSGNTIYF
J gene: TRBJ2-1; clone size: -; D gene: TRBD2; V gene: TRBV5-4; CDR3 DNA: TGTGCCAGCAGTTCGGGGGGGACTTACAATGAGCAGTTCTTC; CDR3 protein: CASSSGGTYNEQFF
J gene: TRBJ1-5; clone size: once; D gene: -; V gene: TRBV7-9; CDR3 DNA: TGTGCCAGCAGCTTTCCGGCAGGGGAGATCGGGCCCCAGCATTTT; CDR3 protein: CASSFPAGEIGPQHF
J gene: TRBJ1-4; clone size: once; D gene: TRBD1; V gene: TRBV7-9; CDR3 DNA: TGTGCCAGCAGGGGTGGGGACAGGGGGCCCAACGGCGAAAAACTGTTTTTT; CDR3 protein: CASRGGDRGPNGEKLFF
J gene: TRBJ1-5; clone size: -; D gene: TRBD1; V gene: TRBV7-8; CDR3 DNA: TGTGCCAGCAGCTGGGGACAGGGCTTGGGGAATCAGCCCCAGCATTTT; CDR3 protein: CASSWGQGLGNQPQHF
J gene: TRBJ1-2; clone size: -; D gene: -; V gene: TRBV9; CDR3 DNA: TGTGCCAGCAGCGTAGCGACGAGGGGCAGGGGCAATGGCTACACCTTC; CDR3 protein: CASSVATRGRGNGYTF
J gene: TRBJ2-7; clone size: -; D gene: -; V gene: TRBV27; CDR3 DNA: TGTGCCAGCAGTTTAAGACAGAACCCCTACGAGCAGTACTTC; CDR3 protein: CASSLRQNPYEQYF
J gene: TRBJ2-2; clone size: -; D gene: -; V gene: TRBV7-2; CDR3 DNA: TGTGCCAGCAGCTTAGGTAGCTGGAACACCGGGGAGCTGTTTTTT; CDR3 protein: CASSLGSWNTGELFF
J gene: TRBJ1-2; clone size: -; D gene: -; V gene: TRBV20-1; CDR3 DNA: TGCAGAGCCGGGGGTGATACCTTC; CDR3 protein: CRAGGDTF
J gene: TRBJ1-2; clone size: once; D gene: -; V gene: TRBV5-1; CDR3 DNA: TGCGCCAGCAGCCCTGGACGGTCCTGGAGCTACACCTTC; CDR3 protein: CASSPGRSWSYTF
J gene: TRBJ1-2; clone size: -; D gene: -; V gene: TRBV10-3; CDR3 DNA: TGTGCCATCAGTGGGATGGCGGGGTCGTATGGCTACACCTTC; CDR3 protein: CAISGMAGSYGYTF
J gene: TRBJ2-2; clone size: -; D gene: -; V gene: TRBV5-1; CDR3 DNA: TGCGCCAGCAGCTTGTTCGGGGGACGAGGAGGGGAGCTGTTTTTT; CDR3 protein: CASSLFGGRGGELFF
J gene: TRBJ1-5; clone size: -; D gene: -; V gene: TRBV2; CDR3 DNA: TGTGCCAGCAGTGAAGGGGGACGTCAGCCCCAGCATTTT; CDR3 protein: CASSEGGRQPQHF
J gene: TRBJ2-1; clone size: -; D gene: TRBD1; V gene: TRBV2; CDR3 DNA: TGTGCCAGCAGTATAATGAGGGGGCGGGATGAGCAGTTCTTC; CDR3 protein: CASSIMRGRDEQFF
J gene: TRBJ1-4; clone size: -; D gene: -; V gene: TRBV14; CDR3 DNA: TGTGCCAGCAGCCAAGCCAACGAGGCTTATGAAAAACTGTTTTTT; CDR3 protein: CASSQANEAYEKLFF
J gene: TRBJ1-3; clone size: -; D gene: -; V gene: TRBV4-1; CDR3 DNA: TGCGCCAGCAGAACTACTACCGGGACAGGAAACACCATATATTTT; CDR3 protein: CASRTTTGTGNTIYF
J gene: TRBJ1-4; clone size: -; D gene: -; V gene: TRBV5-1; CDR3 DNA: TGCGCCAGCAGCTTTTCAGGGTCTAATGAAAAACTGTTTTTT; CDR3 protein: CASSFSGSNEKLFF
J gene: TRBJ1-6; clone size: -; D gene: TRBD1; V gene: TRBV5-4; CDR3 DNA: TGTGCCAGCCGAGGACAGGGTAATTCACCCCTCCATTTT; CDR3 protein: CASRGQGNSPLHF
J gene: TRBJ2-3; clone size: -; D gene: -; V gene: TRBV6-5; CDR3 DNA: TGTGCCAGCAGTTACTCGAAAGAAAATACGCAGTATTTT; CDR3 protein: CASSYSKENTQYF
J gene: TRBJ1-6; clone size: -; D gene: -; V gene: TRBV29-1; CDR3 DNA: TGCAGCGTTGAAAGGGAATCACCCCTCCACTTT; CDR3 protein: CSVERESPLHF
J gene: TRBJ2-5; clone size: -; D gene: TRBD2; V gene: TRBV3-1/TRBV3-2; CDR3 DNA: TGTGCCAGCAACCCCCGACTAGCGGGGGGGCCGGGGACCCAGTACTTC; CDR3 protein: CASNPRLAGGPGTQYF
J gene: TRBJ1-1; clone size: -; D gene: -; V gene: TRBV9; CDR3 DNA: TGTGCCAGCAGCGTAGCTTCGGCAGGAGAAGCTTTCTTT; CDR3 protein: CASSVASAGEAFF
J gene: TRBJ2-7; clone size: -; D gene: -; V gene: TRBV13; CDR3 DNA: TGTGCCAGCAGCTTGGGGGGATACGAGCAGTACTTC; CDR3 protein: CASSLGGYEQYF
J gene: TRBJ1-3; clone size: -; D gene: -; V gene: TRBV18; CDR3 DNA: TGTGCCAGCTCACTTTTAGACGGCTCTGGAAACACCATATATTTT; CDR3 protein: CASSLLDGSGNTIYF
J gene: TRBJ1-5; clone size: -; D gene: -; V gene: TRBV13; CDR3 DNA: TGTGCCAGCAGCTCCTCCCAGGGTAGGGATCAGCCCCAGCATTTT; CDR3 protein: CASSSSQGRDQPQHF
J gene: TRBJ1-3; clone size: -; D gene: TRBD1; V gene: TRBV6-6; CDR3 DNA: TGTGCCAGCACCAGGACAGGGTCTTCTGGAAACACCATATATTTT; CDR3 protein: CASTRTGSSGNTIYF
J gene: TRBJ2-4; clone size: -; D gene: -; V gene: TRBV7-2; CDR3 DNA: TGTGCCAGCAGCTCCATGGGGAACATTCAGTACTTC; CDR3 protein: CASSSMGNIQYF
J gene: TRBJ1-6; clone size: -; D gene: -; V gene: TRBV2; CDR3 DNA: TGTGCCAGCAGTGATGAGAGCTCCTATAATTCACCCCTCCACTTT; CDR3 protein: CASSDESSYNSPLHF
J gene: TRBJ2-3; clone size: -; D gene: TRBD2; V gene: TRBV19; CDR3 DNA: TGTGCCACCCAAGCGGGGGTTTACACAGATACGCAGTATTTT; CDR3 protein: CATQAGVYTDTQYF
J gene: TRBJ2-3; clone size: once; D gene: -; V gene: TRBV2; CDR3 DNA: TGTGCCAGCATTGTGGTGGGCAGGGGAGATACGCAGTATTTT; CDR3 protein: CASIVVGRGDTQYF
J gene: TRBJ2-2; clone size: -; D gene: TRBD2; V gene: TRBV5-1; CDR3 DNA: TGCGCCAGCAGATTCGGACTAGCGGGGTCTGGGGAGCTGTTTTTT; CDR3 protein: CASRFGLAGSGELFF
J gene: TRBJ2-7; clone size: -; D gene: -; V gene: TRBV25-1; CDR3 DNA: TGTGCCAGCATTGGGACACCACACGAGCAGTACTTC; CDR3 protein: CASIGTPHEQYF
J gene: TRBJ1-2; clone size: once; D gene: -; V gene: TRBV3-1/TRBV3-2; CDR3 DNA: TGTGCCAGCAGCAAAAACAGGAGAGGCGGCTACACCTTC; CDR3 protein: CASSKNRRGGYTF
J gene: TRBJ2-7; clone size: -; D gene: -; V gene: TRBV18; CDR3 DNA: TGTGCCAGCTCACCCACCGACAGTCCGAGCTCCTACGAGCAGTACTTC; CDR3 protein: CASSPTDSPSSYEQYF
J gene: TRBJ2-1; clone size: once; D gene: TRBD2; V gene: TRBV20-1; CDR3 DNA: TGCAGTGCTAGTCCGGGACTACACTACAATGAGCAGTTCTTC; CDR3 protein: CSASPGLHYNEQFF
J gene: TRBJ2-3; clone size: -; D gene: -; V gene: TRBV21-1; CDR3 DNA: TGTGCCAGCAGCAAAGAGGGAGCGCGGGACAGGGGTGGAGATACGCAGTATTTT; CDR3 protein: CASSKEGARDRGGDTQYF
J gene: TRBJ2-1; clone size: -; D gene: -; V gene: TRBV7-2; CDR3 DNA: TGTGCCAGCAGCCGGGACTCAAGCTCCTACAATGAGCAGTTCTTC; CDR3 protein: CASSRDSSSYNEQFF
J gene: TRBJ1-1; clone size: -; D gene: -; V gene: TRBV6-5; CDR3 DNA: TGTGCCAGCACCAGAGCGGGGGGTGGAAACACTGAAGCTTTCTTT; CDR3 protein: CASTRAGGGNTEAFF
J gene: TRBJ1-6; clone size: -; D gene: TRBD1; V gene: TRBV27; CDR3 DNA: TGTGCCAGCAGTAAGGGACAGGGGGAATATAATTCACCCCTCCACTTT; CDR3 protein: CASSKGQGEYNSPLHF
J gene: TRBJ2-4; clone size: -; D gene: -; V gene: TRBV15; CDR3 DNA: TGTGCCACCAGCACGTACCAAAACATTCAGTACTTC; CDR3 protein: CATSTYQNIQYF
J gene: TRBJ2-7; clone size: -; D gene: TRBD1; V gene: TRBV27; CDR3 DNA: TGTGCCAGCAGCCGGCAGGGGGCATACGAGCAGTACTTC; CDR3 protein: CASSRQGAYEQYF
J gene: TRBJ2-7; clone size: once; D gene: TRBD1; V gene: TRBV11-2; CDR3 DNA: TGTGCCAGCAGCTTTGGGACAGGACTTCGCGAGCAGTACTTC; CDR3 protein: CASSFGTGLREQYF
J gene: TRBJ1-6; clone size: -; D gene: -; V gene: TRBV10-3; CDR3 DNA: TGTGCCATCAGTGACCCTGACCGGGCGGGGCGAGGATTT; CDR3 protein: CAISDPDRAGRGF
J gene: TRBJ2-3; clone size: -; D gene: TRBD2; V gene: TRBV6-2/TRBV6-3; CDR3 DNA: TGTGCCAGCAGTTGGGGCGGGAGGGCGCAGTATTTT; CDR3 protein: CASSWGGRAQYF
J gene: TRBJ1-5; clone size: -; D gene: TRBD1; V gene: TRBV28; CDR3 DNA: TGTGCCAGCAGCCCAGGGGGCAGGGGTCAGCCCCAGCATTTT; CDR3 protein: CASSPGGRGQPQHF
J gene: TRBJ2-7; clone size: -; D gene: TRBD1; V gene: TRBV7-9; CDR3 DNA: TGTGCCAGCAGCTTGAGGGACAGACTCTACGAGCAGTACTTC; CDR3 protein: CASSLRDRLYEQYF
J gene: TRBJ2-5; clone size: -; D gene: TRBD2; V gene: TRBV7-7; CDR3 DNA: TGTGCTAGCAGCTCCCAAGGACTAGCGGCGGAGACCCAGTACTTC; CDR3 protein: CASSSQGLAAETQYF
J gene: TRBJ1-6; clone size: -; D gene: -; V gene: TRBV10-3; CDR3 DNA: TGTGCCATCAGTGTTTCTTCACCGAACTCCTATAATTCACCCCTCCACTTT; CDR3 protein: CAISVSSPNSYNSPLHF
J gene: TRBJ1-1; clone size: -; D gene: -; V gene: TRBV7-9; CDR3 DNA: TGTGCCAGCAGCCTGCCCGGTTCGTACACTGAAGCTTTCTTT; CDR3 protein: CASSLPGSYTEAFF
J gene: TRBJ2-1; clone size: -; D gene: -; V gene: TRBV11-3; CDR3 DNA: TGTGCCAGCAGCCCAGGGTCGGAGGGTGAGCAGTTCTTC; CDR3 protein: CASSPGSEGEQFF
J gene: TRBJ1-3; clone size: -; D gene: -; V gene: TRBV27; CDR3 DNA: TGTGCCAGCAGTTTACGAGAGAGCGGAAACACCATATATTTT; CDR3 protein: CASSLRESGNTIYF
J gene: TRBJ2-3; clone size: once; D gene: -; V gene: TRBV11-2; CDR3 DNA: TGTGCCAGCAGCTTGGGGAGCAGGGCAGATACGCAGTATTTT; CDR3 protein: CASSLGSRADTQYF
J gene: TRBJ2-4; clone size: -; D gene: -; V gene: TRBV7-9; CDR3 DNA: TGTGCCAGCAGCCCCCCCGCGGGGAACAGGATAAACATTCAGTACTTC; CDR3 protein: CASSPPAGNRINIQYF
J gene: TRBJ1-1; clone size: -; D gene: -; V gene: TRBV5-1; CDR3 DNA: TGCGCCAGCAGCTCCTTGGGGGGGACTGAAGCTTTCTTT; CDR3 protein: CASSSLGGTEAFF
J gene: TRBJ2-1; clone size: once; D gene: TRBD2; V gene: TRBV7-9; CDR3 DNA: TGTGCCAGCAGCTTAACTAGCGGGGGGGCAAATGAGCAGTTCTTC; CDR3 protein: CASSLTSGGANEQFF
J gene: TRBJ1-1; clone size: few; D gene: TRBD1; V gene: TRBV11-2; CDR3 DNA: TGTGCCAGCAGCTTAGATCGCGGGGGGACAGGGGGCATGAACACTGAAGCTTTCTTT; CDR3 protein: CASSLDRGGTGGMNTEAFF
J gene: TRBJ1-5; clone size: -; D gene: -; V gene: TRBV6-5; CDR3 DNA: TGTGCCAGCAGTACCACATACCAGGGGCCCCAGCATTTT; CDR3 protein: CASSTTYQGPQHF
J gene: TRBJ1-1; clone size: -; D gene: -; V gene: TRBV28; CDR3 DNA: TGTGCCAGCAGTTTAGGGTGGAAGGGCACTGAAGCTTTCTTT; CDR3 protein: CASSLGWKGTEAFF